This T cell receptor beta chain was sequenced in a study of OX40 agonist ivuxolimab in advanced cancers. Study-level points and caveats: CD4+ and CD8+ T cells in blood underwent clonal expansion by week 6 at 0.1 to 3.0 mg/kg. Mean expanded clone counts were higher in CD8+ than CD4+ T cells.

Germline trimming cut 2 bases from V and 5 bases from J; bases unmatched to any gene: 6. The CDR3 is 16 residues long. Germline V gene data show CDR1 as MGHDK and CDR2 as SYGVNS. TCRdb's copy holds only in-frame clones and misses some; the assay was immunoSEQ multiplex PCR. This table holds 40,000 to 50,000 clones, approximately 80% found once. Notes on this clone: Its specificity is not known.

The sequence was collected from an adult with an advanced solid tumor such as melanoma, head and neck, liver or kidney cancer. The specimen was CD4+ or CD8+ T cells sorted from blood, collected in a trial of the OX40 agonist ivuxolimab. The chain employs TRBV25-1 and TRBJ2-2; the match to TRBD1 covers 9 bases. CDR3 protein: CASSEPGQGLTGELFF. CDR3 sequence (DNA): TGTGCCAGCAGTGAACCGGGACAGGGTTTAACCGGGGAGCTGTTTTTT.